The rows below give T cell receptor beta chains drawn from one sample of a study of shared clonotypes between healthy human individuals. Profiled with immunoSEQ multiplex PCR; TCRdb holds only in-frame clones, not every one. The table shows about 730,000 clones, with approximately 72% occurring only once. Sequencing input: memory CD4+ T cells sorted from blood. The receptors derive from a woman aged 25-40 years in good health. The CDR3 runs from the conserved cysteine through the conserved F or W. The D gene is left open where the match is weak. Clone size is stated in some rows and not others, as once, few, many or a class when expanded.

clone_size j_call v_call d_call cdr3_aa cdr3_nt
- TRBJ2-7 TRBV7-8 TRBD2 CASSQQRELSYEQYF TGTGCCAGCAGCCAACAGCGGGAGCTTTCCTACGAGCAGTACTTC
- TRBJ2-7 TRBV9 - CASSAGPLGYEQYF TGTGCCAGCAGCGCCGGGCCCTTGGGTTACGAGCAGTACTTC
- TRBJ2-7 TRBV7-2 - CASSLGAASFNEQYF TGTGCCAGCAGCCTAGGGGCGGCTAGTTTTAACGAGCAGTACTTC
few TRBJ2-2 TRBV25-1 - CASSERGINTGELFF TGTGCCAGCAGCGAACGGGGGATTAACACCGGGGAGCTGTTTTTT
once TRBJ1-1 TRBV11-2 TRBD1 CASSPVGSGGAVTEAFF TGTGCCAGCAGCCCGGTTGGGTCAGGGGGCGCGGTCACTGAAGCTTTCTTT
- TRBJ2-1 TRBV4-1 - CASSQGSPRGYNEQFF TGCGCCAGCAGCCAAGGTTCGCCCAGAGGTTACAATGAGCAGTTCTTC
- TRBJ2-7 TRBV25-1 - CASSESKGTYEQYF TGTGCCAGCAGTGAATCCAAGGGAACCTACGAGCAGTACTTC
- TRBJ2-6 TRBV25-1 - CASSEGQGGSGANVLTF TGTGCCAGCAGTGAGGGGCAGGGTGGTTCTGGGGCCAACGTCCTGACTTTC
- TRBJ2-1 TRBV29-1 TRBD2 CSAEGLAGDSYNEQFF TGCAGCGCCGAGGGACTAGCGGGCGATTCCTACAATGAGCAGTTCTTC
- TRBJ2-2 TRBV4-1 - CASSLWPQNTGELFF TGCGCCAGCAGCCTCTGGCCTCAGAACACCGGGGAGCTGTTTTTT